These 21 T cell receptor beta chains share one sample of origin, sequenced in a study of cytomegalovirus exposure and HLA in healthy donors. A multiplex PCR was run with 60 Vbeta primers and 13 Jbeta primers. Clones were sequenced by immunoSEQ multiplex PCR, and TCRdb holds only the in-frame ones, with some missing. The repertoire holds 150,000 to 200,000 clones, with 80% as singletons. The material sequenced was PBMCs. These receptors all stem from a man under 40 in good health and CMV-seropositive.

This rearrangement joins TRBV27 to TRBJ2-7; 8 nucleotides align to TRBD1. The CDR3 has 16 residues. Germline V gene sequence: CDR1 MNHEY, CDR2 SMNVEV (reference sequence). V dropped 5 bases and J dropped 4; count of bases not matched to a gene: 13. DNA for the CDR3: TGTGCCAGCAGTGAGGGGCTGACAGGGGTACCGTACGAGCAGTACTTC. This codes for CASSEGLTGVPYEQYF.

V is TRBV2 and J is TRBJ2-1, with D possibly matching TRBD1 (5 bases). CDR1 SNHLY and CDR2 FYNNEI come from the germline V gene. This CDR3 is built from 14 residues. V was trimmed by 4 bases and J by 5 bases, leaving 12 bases between them. Here the CDR3 reads CASSGRVRDNEQFF. Written as DNA, the CDR3 is TGTGCCAGCAGTGGCAGGGTAAGGGACAATGAGCAGTTCTTC.

This clone showed up just once. The chain links TRBV28 to TRBJ1-3; D is possibly TRBD1 (5 bases). This CDR3 has 16 amino acids. V lost 6 bases, J lost 0 bases, and 15 bases lay in between. The germline CDR1 and CDR2 sequences are MDHEN and SYDVKM. DNA for the CDR3: TGTGCCAGCAGAAGGTCAGGGTCTACCTCTGGAAACACCATATATTTT. Protein product: CASRRSGSTSGNTIYF. The full variable domain, with the rest looked up from reference TRBV28 and TRBJ1-3, is DVKVTQSSRYLVKRTGEKVFLECVQDMDHENMFWYRQDPGLGLRLIYFSYDVKMKEKGDIPEGYSVSREKKERFSLILESASTNQTSMYLCASRRSGSTSGNTIYFGEGSWLTVV.

This clone was observed a few times. V and J are TRBV2 and TRBJ1-2, with a weak D call TRBD1 (5 bases). This CDR3 has 13 residues. CDR1 and CDR2 from the germline V gene are SNHLY and FYNNEI. The V end lost 0 bases, the J end lost 7 bases, and 9 bases lay between the germline ends. The CDR3 nucleotides are TGTGCCAGCAGTGAAGCGCTCGGGGGTGGCTACACCTTC. Its translation: CASSEALGGGYTF.

This rearrangement joins TRBV6-1 to TRBJ1-2; 11 bases are a match to TRBD1. CDR1 is MNHNS and CDR2 is SASEGT in the germline V gene. CDR3 length: 14 amino acids. V lost 5 bases to trimming and J lost 2 bases; unmatched junction nucleotides: 1. The CDR3: CASSWTGGNYGYTF. The CDR3 DNA reads as TGTGCCAGCAGTTGGACAGGGGGCAACTATGGCTACACCTTC.

Remarks on this clone: One end of the junction is discordant with germline, which a read error may explain. The chain couples TRBV7-8 to TRBJ2-6; TRBD1 matches at 7 bases. The CDR3 extends over 15 amino acids. Germline loops: CDR1 SGHVS, CDR2 FQNEAQ. The CDR3 DNA is TGTGCCAGCAGCCTCGACAGGGCTGGGGCCAGCGTCCTGACTTTC. This encodes CASSLDRAGASVLTF.

CDR3 DNA: TGTTCCTCAAACACCCAGGGGTCGAACACCGGGGAGCTGTTTTTT. Protein sequence: CSSNTQGSNTGELFF. This rearrangement joins TRBV7-9 to TRBJ2-2; possible D gene TRBD1, 6 bases. The CDR3 extends over 15 amino acids. The germline CDR1 and CDR2 sequences are SEHNR and FQNEAQ (reference sequence). The full variable domain, rest sourced from reference TRBV7-9 and TRBJ2-2, is DTGVSQNPRHKITKRGQNVTFRCDPISEHNRLYWYRQTLGQGPEFLTYFQNEAQLEKSRLLSDRFSAERPKGSFSTLEIQRTEQGDSAMYLCSSNTQGSNTGELFFGEGSRLTVL.

This chain connects TRBV30 to TRBJ1-1, with a tentative D call TRBD1 (5 bases). Germline loops: CDR1 GTSNPN, CDR2 SVGIG (reference sequence). This CDR3 spans 15 amino acids. V lost 0 bases to trimming and J lost 1 base, with 12 bases between them. CDR3 region: CAWSVLEGANTEAFF. The CDR3 DNA is TGTGCCTGGAGTGTACTTGAAGGGGCGAACACTGAAGCTTTCTTT. Variable domain in full (rest from reference TRBV30 and TRBJ1-1): SQTIHQWPATLVQPVGSPLSLECTVEGTSNPNLYWYRQAAGRGLQLLFYSVGIGQISSEVPQNLSASRPQDRQFILSSKKLLLSDSGFYLCAWSVLEGANTEAFFGQGTRLTVV.

The rearrangement uses TRBV5-1 and TRBJ1-4, with 8 bases lining up with TRBD1. The CDR3 has 15 residues. Per germline, CDR1 SGHRS and CDR2 YFSETQ. Losses at the gene ends were 3 bases for V and 4 bases for J; bases not matched to a gene: 5. The CDR3 DNA follows: TGCGCCAGCAGCTGGGGGGACAGGAGTAATGAAAAACTGTTTTTT. It yields the protein CASSWGDRSNEKLFF.

This clone was found once. The genes are TRBV7-9 and TRBJ2-2; tentatively, D is TRBD1 (6 bases). V was trimmed by 5 bases and J by 4 bases, leaving 11 bases between them. The CDR3 runs to 14 residues. The V gene's germline CDR1 is SEHNR and CDR2 FQNEAQ (reference sequence). The DNA for the CDR3 is TGTGCCAGCAGCGAGGACAGCCGCACCGGGGAGCTGTTTTTT. Its translation is CASSEDSRTGELFF.

CDR3 amino acids: CASSLGVAGGYTGELFF. As DNA, the CDR3 is TGCGCCAGCAGCTTGGGAGTTGCGGGGGGATACACCGGGGAGCTGTTTTTT. The gene calls are TRBV5-1 and TRBJ2-2; 8 bases are a match to TRBD2. Germline CDR1 is SGHRS and CDR2 is YFSETQ. The V segment lost 0 bases and the J segment 3 bases; nucleotides outside the gene matches: 7. The CDR3 spans 17 residues.

This chain connects TRBV29-1 to TRBJ2-5; 9 nucleotides align to TRBD2. The CDR3 has 14 residues. CDR1 is SQVTM, CDR2 ANQGSEA, per germline. The V and J ends lost 3 bases and 5 bases, in that order; junction bases with no gene match: 7. CDR3 loop: CSVDTGLAGETQYF. In DNA, the CDR3 is TGCAGCGTTGATACGGGACTAGCAGGGGAGACCCAGTACTTC.

The V gene is TRBV11-2, the J gene TRBJ2-1, with 10 bases identical to TRBD2. This CDR3 has 18 residues. Germline lookup yields CDR1 SGHAT and CDR2 FQNNGV. V lost 0 bases, J lost 3 bases, and 8 bases stayed unmatched. The CDR3 DNA reads as TGTGCCAGCAGCTTAGACGCGACTCTAGCGGGGGACTACAATGAGCAGTTCTTC. The encoded protein is CASSLDATLAGDYNEQFF. Looking up the rest from reference TRBV11-2 and TRBJ2-1 gives the full variable domain: EAGVAQSPRYKIIEKRQSVAFWCNPISGHATLYWYQQILGQGPKLLIQFQNNGVVDDSQLPKDRFSAERLKGVDSTLKIQPAKLEDSAVYLCASSLDATLAGDYNEQFFGPGTRLTVL.

The rearrangement joins TRBV11-3 to TRBJ2-7; a possible D gene is TRBD2 (6 bases). The V end was cut by 2 bases, the J end by 0 bases, with 11 bases between. Looked up from germline, CDR1 is SGHNT and CDR2 is YENEEA. This CDR3 spans 15 amino acids. The CDR3 coding sequence is TGTGCCAGCAGCTTAAAGGGGAGGAGCTCCTACGAGCAGTACTTC. Residues: CASSLKGRSSYEQYF.

The chain has TRBV11-3 and TRBJ2-2, with 10 bases aligning to TRBD1. The CDR3 contains 15 residues. The germline gives CDR1 SGHNT, CDR2 YENEEA. After removal of 5 bases from V and 9 bases from J, the junction contained 9 bases not matched to a gene. CDR3 DNA: TGTGCCAGCAGCCCAAGGACAGGGGGTAACCGGGAGCTGTTTTTT. This encodes CASSPRTGGNRELFF. The full variable domain, completed using reference TRBV11-3 and TRBJ2-2, is EAGVVQSPRYKIIEKKQPVAFWCNPISGHNTLYWYLQNLGQGPELLIRYENEEAVDDSQLPKDRFSAERLKGVDSTLKIQPAELGDSAVYLCASSPRTGGNRELFFGEGSRLTVL.

The V gene is TRBV7-9, the J gene TRBJ2-2; weak D call: TRBD2 (6 bases). Trimming removed 8 bases at V and 7 bases at J, with 14 bases between. The CDR3 has 13 residues. Germline V CDR1 and CDR2: SEHNR, FQNEAQ (reference sequence). CDR3 region: CASRLGTGGELFF. The CDR3 DNA sequence: TGTGCCAGCCGACTAGGGACGGGCGGGGAGCTGTTTTTT. Together with reference TRBV7-9 and TRBJ2-2, the CDR3 gives the full variable domain: DTGVSQNPRHKITKRGQNVTFRCDPISEHNRLYWYRQTLGQGPEFLTYFQNEAQLEKSRLLSDRFSAERPKGSFSTLEIQRTEQGDSAMYLCASRLGTGGELFFGEGSRLTVL.

V gene TRBV4-1 combines with J gene TRBJ1-4, with D tentatively TRBD1 (5 bases). CDR3 length equals 15 residues. Trimming pared 4 bases from V and 7 bases from J, leaving 16 bases between. Germline loops: CDR1 MGHRA, CDR2 YSYEKL. The CDR3: CASSRRGGLGEKLFF. In DNA form, the CDR3 reads TGCGCCAGCAGCCGGCGGGGGGGATTGGGTGAAAAACTGTTTTTT.

This chain joins TRBV6-5 and TRBJ1-4, with TRBD1 identical over 7 bases. Per the germline V gene, CDR1 is MNHEY and CDR2 is SVGAGI. CDR3 size: 14 residues. After removal of 4 bases from V and 5 bases from J, the junction contained 4 bases not matched to a gene. CDR3 coding DNA: TGTGCCAGCAGTTGGGACAGAACCAATGAAAAACTGTTTTTT. Protein sequence: CASSWDRTNEKLFF.

This clone has a single count. Sequence at one end of the junction differs from germline and may be a read error. The chain links TRBV19 to TRBJ2-2; D is possibly TRBD2 (5 bases). Germline CDR1 reads LNHDA; CDR2 reads SQIVND (reference sequence). The CDR3 extends over 14 amino acids. The CDR3 DNA sequence: TGTGCCAGTCGAAGTCGGGATATGTCCGGGGAGCCGTTTTTT. This translates into CASRSRDMSGEPFF.

This clone was detected only once. The chain is built from TRBV28 and TRBJ2-3, with TRBD1 matching 11 bases. The CDR3 consists of 16 residues. Germline V gene sequence: CDR1 MDHEN, CDR2 SYDVKM. Germline trimming cut 5 bases from V and 0 bases from J; bases unmatched to any gene: 4. Here the CDR3 reads CASSGQGAPSTDTQYF. The CDR3 region has the DNA TGTGCCAGCAGTGGACAGGGGGCGCCTAGCACAGATACGCAGTATTTT.

This clone was recorded a few times. The chain combines TRBV6-1 with TRBJ2-3; 9 positions match TRBD1. This CDR3 has 14 residues. Trimming at V came to 6 bases and at J to 4 bases, leaving 5 bases not matched to a gene. The germline gives CDR1 MNHNS, CDR2 SASEGT. The CDR3 DNA reads TGTGCCAGCAGGGAGGACAGGGGTCCAGATACGCAGTATTTT. Residues: CASREDRGPDTQYF.